The 20 T cell receptor beta chains given below trace back to one sample, sequenced in a study of T cells after yellow fever vaccination (dated by TCRdb to the late 2010s). The library was prepared using 5' RACE. The sequencer was an Illumina NovaSeq 6000. TCRdb's own reprocessing of the public reads used fastp at Q25 and MiXCR and kept productive beta chains. Every CDR3 protein is listed once, alongside the most common genes and DNA of its rows. Recorded for this sample are around 260,000 distinct CDR3 sequences; around 5.3% of them occurred a single time. The ten largest clonotypes hold under 3.5% of the sample. This specimen's treatment or condition label, interpreted: live attenuated yellow fever vaccine strain. The input for sequencing was CD4+ T cells sorted from PBMCs, taken on the day of the yellow fever booster vaccination. Receptors originate from a man younger than 35 who received the YFV17D yellow fever vaccine.

The chain links TRBV12-3 or TRBV12-4 to TRBJ2-2; TRBD1 might be the D (6 bases). The CDR3 loop spans 15 amino acids. Trimming cost V 2 bases and J 3 bases, with 10 bases left between them. In DNA, the CDR3 is TGTGCCAGCAGTTTATCACAGGGTTACACCGGGGAGCTGTTTTTT. Translated: CASSLSQGYTGELFF.

This clonotype was seen at least ten times. The chain joins TRBV5-1 to TRBJ1-1; no clear D. This CDR3 is built from 13 residues. Between the trimmed V and J ends, which lost 2 bases and 2 bases, there was a span of 7 bases. Germline-derived CDR1 and CDR2 are SGHRS and YFSETQ. CDR3 amino acids: CASSFTGNTEAFF. As DNA, the CDR3 is TGCGCCAGCAGCTTTACTGGAAACACTGAAGCTTTCTTT.

This clonotype was detected a few times. The V gene is TRBV28, the J gene TRBJ2-4; perhaps TRBD2 as D (6 bases). This CDR3 is built from 17 residues. From germline, CDR1 is MDHEN and CDR2 SYDVKM. V lost 2 bases to trimming and J lost 0 bases, with 14 bases between them. The CDR3 protein is CASSLGGGYPAKNIQYF. The CDR3 region has the DNA TGTGCCAGCAGTTTAGGTGGAGGGTACCCAGCCAAAAACATTCAGTACTTC.

The gene calls are TRBV6-2 or TRBV6-3 and TRBJ2-3; 9 nucleotides match TRBD2. This CDR3 comprises 17 residues. In germline, CDR1 is MNHEY, CDR2 SVGEGT. Trimming removed 6 bases from V and 5 bases from J; junction bases left unmatched: 15. The CDR3 DNA is TGTGCCAGCAGCTTCCCGTTAGCGGGGGCCGTTAGAGATACGCAGTATTTT. It yields the protein CASSFPLAGAVRDTQYF.

This clonotype has ten or more counts. The CDR3 DNA reads TGCAGTGCTAGCTCCCTTAGCGGGGGGTCCAACACCGGGGAGCTGTTTTTT. Protein sequence: CSASSLSGGSNTGELFF. The chain couples TRBV20-1 to TRBJ2-2; the match to TRBD2 covers 10 bases. J gave up 2 bases and V 3 bases, and 9 bases lay outside the gene matches. The CDR3 totals 17 residues. Germline loops: CDR1 DFQATT, CDR2 SNEGSKA (reference sequence).

This clonotype was seen repeatedly, ten times or more. The V gene is TRBV5-1, the J gene TRBJ2-3, with a weak D call TRBD2 (5 bases). CDR3 length equals 14 residues. Germline-derived CDR1 and CDR2 are SGHRS and YFSETQ. The V gene lost 0 bases and the J gene lost 2 bases, with 7 bases spanning the gap. Written as DNA, the CDR3 is TGCGCCAGCAGCTTGGTAGCGATCACAGATACGCAGTATTTT. It codes for CASSLVAITDTQYF.

The V call is TRBV7-2, the J call TRBJ1-1; the match to TRBD1 covers 11 bases. V dropped 6 bases and J dropped 4; count of bases not matched to a gene: 4. Germline assignment: CDR1 SGHTA and CDR2 FQGNSA. This CDR3 comprises 14 residues. CDR3 protein: CASRRTGGSTEAFF. The CDR3 coding sequence is TGTGCCAGCAGAAGGACAGGGGGCTCCACTGAAGCTTTCTTT. Combining the CDR3 with reference TRBV7-2 and TRBJ1-1 gives the whole variable domain GAGVSQSPSNKVTEKGKDVELRCDPISGHTALYWYRQSLGQGLEFLIYFQGNSAPDKSGLPSDRFSAERTGGSVSTLTIQRTQQEDSAVYLCASRRTGGSTEAFFGQGTRLTVV.

This clonotype was seen only a few times. V and J are TRBV11-3 and TRBJ1-1, with D maybe TRBD1 (5 bases). Trimming stripped 4 bases from V and 8 bases from J, with 11 bases between. Germline V gives CDR1 SGHNT, CDR2 YENEEA. This CDR3 region has 12 residues. The CDR3 DNA reads TGTGCCAGCAGCTCCGACGGGGGAGAAGCTTTCTTT. Its translation: CASSSDGGEAFF.

This clonotype occurred a few times. This chain links TRBV5-1 with TRBJ1-3; perhaps TRBD1 as D (5 bases). Per germline, CDR1 SGHRS and CDR2 YFSETQ. The V gene lost 0 bases and the J gene lost 0 bases, with 13 bases spanning the gap. This CDR3 has 17 amino acids. This CDR3 is CASSLGPGTVSGNTIYF. The CDR3 DNA reads as TGCGCCAGCAGCTTGGGTCCCGGGACGGTCTCTGGAAACACCATATATTTT.

This clonotype showed up many times. This sequence joins TRBV5-1 and TRBJ2-5; D gene ambiguous. The CDR3 contains 14 residues. From germline, CDR1 is SGHRS and CDR2 YFSETQ. Deletions cut 0 bases from V and 1 base from J, with 7 bases between. The CDR3: CASSLETVQETQYF. The DNA for the CDR3 is TGCGCCAGCAGCTTGGAGACGGTCCAAGAGACCCAGTACTTC.

The chain joins TRBV27 to TRBJ1-2; no clear D. The V end lost 0 bases, the J end lost 3 bases, and 5 bases lay between the germline ends. CDR3 length: 13 amino acids. Germline V gene lookup returns CDR1 MNHEY and CDR2 SMNVEV (reference sequence). The CDR3 DNA reads as TGTGCCAGCAGTTTATCCCCGCACTATGGCTACACCTTC. It translates to CASSLSPHYGYTF.

The table lists this clonotype with a few counts. The chain links TRBV6-1 to TRBJ1-1; no firm D call. Germline assignment: CDR1 MNHNS and CDR2 SASEGT. V was cut by 7 bases and J by 0 bases, with 9 bases left in between. The CDR3 has 13 amino acids. The CDR3 DNA sequence: TGTGCCAGCACCGAAGGGATGAACACTGAAGCTTTCTTT. This sequence encodes CASTEGMNTEAFF.

This clonotype was recorded many times. The chain combines TRBV11-2 with TRBJ2-1; 8 bases agree with TRBD2. The J segment lost 2 bases and the V segment lost 5 bases, leaving 11 bases of the junction unmatched. Germline V gene sequence: CDR1 SGHAT, CDR2 FQNNGV. This CDR3 spans 17 amino acids. The CDR3 DNA is TGTGCCAGCAGCGGTCTAGCGGGTCCCTCCACCTACAATGAGCAGTTCTTC. Protein: CASSGLAGPSTYNEQFF.

This rearrangement joins TRBV11-2 to TRBJ1-6, with unresolved D. The CDR3 runs to 13 residues. Germline V gene lookup returns CDR1 SGHAT and CDR2 FQNNGV. The V gene lost 3 bases and the J gene lost 10 bases, with 10 bases spanning the gap. CDR3: CASSFQGSSPLHF. The CDR3 DNA is TGTGCCAGCAGCTTTCAAGGGTCCTCACCCCTCCACTTT.

The table lists this clonotype with a few counts. The chain links TRBV4-2 to TRBJ2-3; a possible D gene is TRBD1 (6 bases). Germline V gives CDR1 LGHNA, CDR2 YNFKEQ. The CDR3 is 15 amino acids. Trimming stripped 4 bases from V and 6 bases from J, with 17 bases between. CDR3 sequence reads: CASSPQDRLGDTQYF. For the CDR3, the DNA is TGTGCCAGCAGCCCCCAGGACAGATTAGGGGATACGCAGTATTTT.

This clonotype was observed a few times. The chain combines TRBV20-1 with TRBJ2-1; 9 bases match TRBD2. The CDR3 contains 14 residues. The germline V gene has CDR1 DFQATT and CDR2 SNEGSKA (reference sequence). V lost 5 bases to trimming and J lost 4 bases; unmatched junction nucleotides: 6. CDR3 nucleotide sequence: TGCAGTGCTCGGACTAGCGCGGCTTACAATGAGCAGTTCTTC. Translated: CSARTSAAYNEQFF.

The sample holds many counts of this clonotype. This chain joins TRBV7-2 and TRBJ2-7; D is possibly TRBD1 (5 bases). V dropped 3 bases and J dropped 1 base, with 16 bases sitting between them. The CDR3 contains 16 residues. Germline V gene lookup returns CDR1 SGHTA and CDR2 FQGNSA. The CDR3 sequence: CASSFVSGPGSYEQYV. For the CDR3, the DNA is TGTGCCAGCAGCTTTGTTTCAGGGCCCGGGTCCTACGAGCAGTACGTC.

This clonotype was observed a handful of times. The chain uses TRBV4-3 and TRBJ2-7, with D tentatively TRBD1 (6 bases). The CDR3 runs 14 residues. With 2 bases removed from V and 8 bases from J, the gap between germline ends came to 16 bases. Germline V CDR1 and CDR2: LGHNA, YSLEER. The CDR3 DNA reads TGCGCCAGCAGCCAATTTGGGGGCAGGGCACAGCAGTACTTC. Translated: CASSQFGGRAQQYF.

This clonotype was recorded at least ten times. The V and J genes are TRBV6-1 and TRBJ2-2; D remains unclear. Germline CDR1 and CDR2: MNHNS and SASEGT. The ends were cut back, 7 bases at V and 1 base at J, with 7 bases in the middle. The CDR3 is made up of 13 amino acids. The CDR3 nucleotides read TGTGCCAGCACCCACAAGAACACCGGGGAGCTGTTTTTT. This sequence encodes CASTHKNTGELFF.

Many counts were recorded for this clonotype. This chain's CDR3 is CSYRTLLTEAFF. The CDR3 region has the DNA TGCAGCTATCGGACGCTGCTCACTGAAGCTTTCTTT. The chain carries TRBV29-1 and TRBJ1-1; D is unresolved. The length of the CDR3 is 12 residues. V was trimmed by 8 bases and J by 4 bases, leaving 14 bases between them. Germline V gene data show CDR1 as SQVTM and CDR2 as ANQGSEA.